The TCR beta chain under discussion was sequenced for a study of early T cells in non-severe SARS-CoV-2 infection. At the level of the study: Sequenced material consisted of bulk RNA (from unsorted whole blood), and chains were unpaired. Whole-study findings and limits: Sequences matched to VDJdb favored anti-spike CD8 responses, while private and CD4 specificities were missed.

The TCR library protocol was used to attach unique molecular identifiers. These identifiers were attached to individual cDNA molecules. TCRdb reanalysed the 5' RACE reads using MiXCR and keeps one entry per CDR3 protein. The data hold 85,000 to 100,000 distinct CDR3 sequences, with less than 15% observed a single time. Unmatched junction bases numbered 4, after V lost 7 bases and J lost 5 bases. The length of the CDR3 is 13 residues. Note on this clonotype: No antigen is known for it.

Sequencing was done on a sample of whole blood. This TCR was sampled from an adult who was a healthcare worker with PCR-confirmed SARS-CoV-2 infection or an uninfected control (not recorded which). This chain uses TRBV12-3 or TRBV12-4 with TRBJ2-2, with 7 bases matching TRBD1. The CDR3 coding sequence is TGTGCCAGCACTCAGACAGGGACCGGGGAGCTGTTTTTT. It specifies CASTQTGTGELFF.